A single T cell receptor beta chain is shown here with its context. This sample was taken from a study of blood T cell repertoires in COVID-19. CDR1 and CDR2 (germline): SGHRS, YFSETQ. The CDR3 runs 22 residues. V dropped 3 bases and J dropped 0; count of bases not matched to a gene: 21. Measured with immunoSEQ multiplex PCR; TCRdb has only the in-frame clones, and not every one. In the table there are some 370,000 clones, about 90% of which are singletons. V gene TRBV5-1 combines with J gene TRBJ2-3; TRBD2 matches at 11 bases. The specimen sequenced was peripheral blood. This receptor was identified in a man between 35 and 55 years old with acute or convalescent COVID-19. CDR3 nucleotide sequence: TGCGCCAGCAGCTCGGACCCAAGGGTAGGGCTAGCGGGAGGTTTTAGCACAGATACGCAGTATTTT. Translation: CASSSDPRVGLAGGFSTDTQYF. Looking up the rest from reference TRBV5-1 and TRBJ2-3 gives the full variable domain: KAGVTQTPRYLIKTRGQQVTLSCSPISGHRSVSWYQQTPGQGLQFLFEYFSETQRNKGNFPGRFSGRQFSNSRSEMNVSTLELGDSALYLCASSSDPRVGLAGGFSTDTQYFGPGTRLTVL.